A single sample gave rise to the 30 T cell receptor beta chains below, sequenced in a study of response to subunit inactivated influenza vaccine. TCRdb called the RT-PCR reads again in MiXCR, with one record for every CDR3 protein. The sample lists approximately 490,000 distinct CDR3 sequences, around 7.9% occurring once. Sequencing was performed on PBMCs from blood, taken around 25 months after vaccination. These receptors were obtained from a man aged 45-69 years who received an inactivated influenza vaccine.

This clonotype was seen at least ten times. V gene TRBV7-9 combines with J gene TRBJ1-2, with D possibly being TRBD1 (5 bases). V was clipped by 5 bases and J by 3 bases, with 22 bases between them. CDR3 length: 17 residues. The germline V gene has CDR1 SEHNR and CDR2 FQNEAQ (reference sequence). CDR3 nucleotide sequence: TGTGCCAGCAGCGGCCGGGACCTCCTGGGCGTCCACTATGGCTACACCTTC. Translated: CASSGRDLLGVHYGYTF.

This clonotype showed up many times. The CDR3, as DNA: TGCGCCAGCAGCTTGACACCGGGACAATTCCTCCACTTT. Its protein is CASSLTPGQFLHF. V gene TRBV5-1 combines with J gene TRBJ1-6; tentative D call: TRBD1 (6 bases). The CDR3 spans 13 residues. With 1 base removed from V and 15 bases from J, the gap between germline ends came to 14 bases. Looked up from germline, CDR1 is SGHRS and CDR2 is YFSETQ.

This clonotype came up many times. The CDR3 DNA follows: TGTGCCAGCAGTTCGGGACAAGGGAAACTGTTTTTT. Translation gives CASSSGQGKLFF. This chain joins TRBV12-3 or TRBV12-4 and TRBJ1-4, with a tentative D call TRBD1 (6 bases). V gave up 4 bases and J gave up 11 bases, with 11 bases separating them. The CDR3 totals 12 residues.

The rearrangement links TRBV27 to TRBJ2-7, with a possible D match to TRBD2 (6 bases). The CDR3 totals 11 residues. The germline CDR1 and CDR2 sequences are MNHEY and SMNVEV (reference sequence). Trimming took 8 bases from V and 6 from J, leaving 11 bases between them. For the CDR3, the DNA is TGTGCCAGCGGAGTGGGGGGCGAGCAGTACTTC. It encodes CASGVGGEQYF.

This clonotype was observed a few times. The chain combines TRBV7-2 with TRBJ2-3, with TRBD2 matching over 8 bases. CDR1 is SGHTA and CDR2 is FQGNSA in the germline V gene. With 1 base clipped from V and 5 bases from J, the junction kept 8 bases outside the gene matches. This CDR3 region has 16 residues. CDR3 sequence (DNA): TGTGCCAGCAGCTTAGGTCACGGGGGGGCTGGAGATACGCAGTATTTT. Translating gives CASSLGHGGAGDTQYF.

This clonotype was counted ten times or more. This rearrangement joins TRBV6-2 or TRBV6-3 to TRBJ1-1; D call uncertain. The germline gives CDR1 MNHEY, CDR2 SVGEGT. The V gene lost 5 bases and the J gene lost 1 base, with 8 bases spanning the gap. The CDR3 runs to 13 residues. CDR3 nucleotides: TGTGCCAGCAGTACGGACGGGAACACTGAAGCTTTCTTT. Translation: CASSTDGNTEAFF.

This chain uses TRBV20-1 with TRBJ2-2, with 9 bases fitting TRBD2. Germline V gene sequence: CDR1 DFQATT, CDR2 SNEGSKA (reference sequence). Germline trimming cut 4 bases from V and 5 bases from J; bases unmatched to any gene: 8. This CDR3 has 15 amino acids. CDR3 amino acids: CSAIPGTSRTGELFF. Here the CDR3 DNA reads TGCAGTGCTATACCCGGGACTAGCAGGACCGGGGAGCTGTTTTTT.

This clonotype has more than one count but fewer than ten. This chain links TRBV3-1 with TRBJ2-5; 9 bases map to TRBD2. The length of the CDR3 is 14 residues. CDR1 LGHDT and CDR2 YNNKEL come from the germline V gene (reference sequence). V was pared by 0 bases and J by 9 bases, with 5 bases of the junction left unmatched. The CDR3 spells CASSQDLAGRAQYF. CDR3 nucleotide sequence: TGTGCCAGCAGCCAAGATCTAGCGGGGAGGGCCCAGTACTTC.

The chain has TRBV10-2 and TRBJ2-4; D perhaps matches TRBD1 (5 bases). The CDR3 runs 15 residues. Trimming removed 5 bases from V and 4 bases from J, with 15 bases in between. CDR1 is WSHSY and CDR2 is SAAADI in the germline V gene. CDR3 coding DNA: TGCGCCAGCAGTCCAAAGGGCAGGGTTAAAAACATTCAGTACTTC. It specifies CASSPKGRVKNIQYF.

This clonotype showed up just a few times. One end of the junction varies from germline; a read error may be responsible. The V gene is TRBV14, the J gene TRBJ2-5; the D is unclear. Looked up from germline, CDR1 is SGHDN and CDR2 is FVKESK. The CDR3 length is 13 residues. This chain's CDR3 is CTRPGSGLETQYF. As DNA, the CDR3 is TGTACCAGACCTGGTTCGGGTTTAGAGACCCAGTACTTC.

This clonotype was seen a few times. The CDR3 region is CASSLEVGEKLFF. The CDR3 nucleotides read TGTGCCAGCAGCTTAGAGGTTGGGGAAAAACTGTTTTTT. V and J are TRBV11-2 and TRBJ1-4; D is undetermined. Germline lookup yields CDR1 SGHAT and CDR2 FQNNGV. Trimming took 0 bases from V and 8 from J, leaving 7 bases between them. The CDR3 contains 13 residues.

J is TRBJ1-2 and V is TRBV3-1; D remains ambiguous. Trimming cost V 0 bases and J 4 bases, with 15 bases left between them. CDR1 and CDR2 from the germline V gene are LGHDT and YNNKEL (reference sequence). This CDR3 has 16 amino acids. CDR3 sequence: CASSQDRAALPYGYTF. The CDR3 nucleotides read TGTGCCAGCAGCCAAGATCGGGCAGCTCTACCCTATGGCTACACCTTC.

This chain uses TRBV3-1 with TRBJ1-1, with D uncertain. The CDR3 covers 18 residues. V was clipped by 4 bases and J by 1 base, with 22 bases between them. CDR1 and CDR2 (germline): LGHDT, YNNKEL (reference sequence). The CDR3 region is CASSPHPGLRRKNTEAFF. The CDR3 DNA reads TGTGCCAGCAGCCCACACCCAGGACTAAGGAGGAAGAACACTGAAGCTTTCTTT.

This clonotype was found a few times. For the CDR3, the DNA is TGTGCCAGCAACCCCGGGGGGGCCATTGGGAATGAGCAGTTCTTC. Its translation is CASNPGGAIGNEQFF. The chain carries TRBV12-3 or TRBV12-4 and TRBJ2-1, with 8 nucleotides matching TRBD2. V trimming: 7 bases; J trimming: 7 bases; junction bases outside the gene matches: 12. This CDR3 comprises 15 residues.

V gene TRBV27 combines with J gene TRBJ1-2, with D unresolved. The ends were cut back, 2 bases at V and 4 bases at J, with 11 bases in the middle. The CDR3 extends over 14 amino acids. CDR1 and CDR2 (germline): MNHEY, SMNVEV (reference sequence). CDR3 in amino acids: CASSLNQAPYGYTF. For the CDR3, the DNA is TGTGCCAGCAGTTTAAACCAGGCGCCCTATGGCTACACCTTC.

This clonotype was seen only a few times. The chain has TRBV6-1 and TRBJ2-2; D is tentatively TRBD1 or TRBD2 (5 bases each). The CDR3 is 15 amino acids. The V gene lost 5 bases and the J gene lost 6 bases, with 16 bases spanning the gap. The germline V gene encodes CDR1 MNHNS and CDR2 SASEGT. The CDR3 DNA reads TGTGCCAGCAGTCCAGGGAGATGGTTTTCCGGGGAGCTGTTTTTT. It codes for CASSPGRWFSGELFF.

This clonotype was counted only a few times. The rearrangement joins TRBV6-2 or TRBV6-3 to TRBJ2-7; 13 nucleotides align to TRBD2. V lost 5 bases to trimming and J lost 6 bases; unmatched junction nucleotides: 10. Germline assignment: CDR1 MNHEY and CDR2 SVGEGT. This CDR3 is built from 16 residues. This CDR3 is CASSATGTSGTGEQYF. As DNA, the CDR3 is TGTGCCAGCAGTGCAACCGGGACTAGCGGGACGGGCGAGCAGTACTTC.

There are a few counts of this clonotype. This chain uses TRBV3-1 with TRBJ2-1; TRBD2 might be the D (7 bases). The CDR3 is made up of 14 amino acids. CDR1 and CDR2 (germline): LGHDT, YNNKEL (reference sequence). V was cut by 6 bases and J by 8 bases, with 17 bases left in between. CDR3 nucleotide sequence: TGTGCCAGCAGGTCAAGCACGGGGGGCCATGAGCAGTTCTTC. This gives the protein CASRSSTGGHEQFF.

The chain is built from TRBV14 and TRBJ2-5; D perhaps matches TRBD2 (5 bases). The V gene lost 0 bases and the J gene lost 2 bases, with 13 bases spanning the gap. CDR3 length equals 16 residues. CDR1 SGHDN and CDR2 FVKESK come from the germline V gene. CDR3 sequence reads: CASSQDRGRIQETQYF. The CDR3 DNA is TGTGCCAGCAGCCAAGATAGAGGGCGGATACAAGAGACCCAGTACTTC.

This clonotype occurred many times. The CDR3 region has the DNA TGCAGTGCCAGTCCAAGCAATCAGCCCCAGCATTTT. Its protein product is CSASPSNQPQHF. The chain uses TRBV20-1 and TRBJ1-5; D is unresolved. The germline V gene encodes CDR1 DFQATT and CDR2 SNEGSKA (reference sequence). The V and J ends lost 6 bases and 1 base respectively, with 7 bases between them. The CDR3 extends over 12 amino acids.

The chain links TRBV19 to TRBJ1-5; D gene unclear. From germline, CDR1 is LNHDA and CDR2 SQIVND (reference sequence). Trimming removed 2 bases at V and 5 bases at J, with 10 bases between. The CDR3 loop spans 14 amino acids. The CDR3 nucleotides read TGTGCCAGTAGTATAACCGGAGGGCATCAGCCCCAGCATTTT. Its protein is CASSITGGHQPQHF.

This clonotype has more than one count but fewer than ten. This sequence joins TRBV2 and TRBJ2-7, with unresolved D. The CDR3 totals 11 residues. Germline CDR1 and CDR2: SNHLY and FYNNEI. V was clipped by 5 bases and J by 7 bases, with 9 bases between them. CDR3 amino acids: CASSPTGEQYF. CDR3 in DNA: TGTGCCAGCAGTCCAACCGGGGAGCAGTACTTC.

This clonotype occurred a few times. This chain links TRBV7-2 with TRBJ2-4; TRBD2 matches 8 bases. Germline assignment: CDR1 SGHTA and CDR2 FQGNSA. The junction had 10 bases not matched to a gene; V was cut back by 2 bases and J by 7 bases. The CDR3 totals 16 residues. CDR3 DNA sequence: TGTGCCAGCAGCTTAATGGGCGGGAGGACGGTTAACATTCAGTACTTC. Translating gives CASSLMGGRTVNIQYF.

This clonotype was counted at least ten times. This sequence joins TRBV3-1 and TRBJ2-7, with a possible D match to TRBD1 (5 bases). V gave up 1 base and J gave up 1 base, with 8 bases separating them. Looked up from germline, CDR1 is LGHDT and CDR2 is YNNKEL (reference sequence). The CDR3 covers 14 residues. DNA for the CDR3: TGTGCCAGCAGCCAAGGGGGCAGGTCCTACGAGCAGTACTTC. Translation gives CASSQGGRSYEQYF.

V and J are TRBV28 and TRBJ1-3; 9 bases map to TRBD1. Trimming removed 4 bases from V and 7 bases from J; junction bases left unmatched: 5. The CDR3 sequence is 14 residues long. The germline V gene has CDR1 MDHEN and CDR2 SYDVKM. CDR3 in DNA: TGTGCCAGCAGTTCGGGACAGGGAGTGAACACCATATATTTT. Translated, it gives CASSSGQGVNTIYF.

Written as DNA, the CDR3 is TGTGCCACCCGCCGAGGGGGGGGCGCCTACAATGAGCAGTTCTTC. Protein: CATRRGGGAYNEQFF. This chain links TRBV5-5 with TRBJ2-1; D possibly corresponds to TRBD2 (7 bases). The CDR3 runs 15 residues. CDR1 SGHKS and CDR2 YYEKEE come from the germline V gene (reference sequence). Between the trimmed V and J ends, which lost 9 bases and 2 bases, there was a span of 18 bases. Looking up the rest from reference TRBV5-5 and TRBJ2-1 gives the full variable domain: DAGVTQSPTHLIKTRGQQVTLRCSPISGHKSVSWYQQVLGQGPQFIFQYYEKEERGRGNFPDRFSARQFPNYSSELNVNALLLGDSALYLCATRRGGGAYNEQFFGPGTRLTVL.

This clonotype appeared a few times. V and J are TRBV20-1 and TRBJ2-1, with 10 positions matching TRBD2. The CDR3 has 13 amino acids. Germline V lookup: CDR1 DFQATT, CDR2 SNEGSKA (reference sequence). With V trimmed by 6 bases and J by 8 bases, 7 bases remained unmatched. The CDR3 nucleotides read TGCAGTGCCGACGGACTAGCGGCGTATGAGCAGTTCTTC. Its translation is CSADGLAAYEQFF.

This clonotype was detected ten times or more. CDR3 sequence (DNA): TGCAGTGCTAGAGATGCGGCTAGCGGTTACAATGAGCAGTTCTTC. Residues: CSARDAASGYNEQFF. V and J are TRBV20-1 and TRBJ2-1, with TRBD2 matching over 7 bases. The CDR3 extends over 15 amino acids. Germline V CDR1 and CDR2: DFQATT, SNEGSKA (reference sequence). V shed 0 bases, J shed 4 bases, and the junction held 6 bases outside the gene matches.

This clonotype appeared a few times. This sequence joins TRBV15 and TRBJ2-5; D is uncertain. The CDR3 has 15 residues. Trimming removed 5 bases at V and 0 bases at J, with 13 bases between. Germline V gives CDR1 LNHNV, CDR2 YYDKDF (reference sequence). The CDR3 protein is CATSGRQVYQETQYF. The CDR3 nucleotides read TGTGCCACCAGCGGCAGGCAGGTGTACCAAGAGACCCAGTACTTC. Supplemented by reference TRBV15 and TRBJ2-5, the full variable domain reads DAMVIQNPRYQVTQFGKPVTLSCSQTLNHNVMYWYQQKSSQAPKLLFHYYDKDFNNEADTPDNFQSRRPNTSFCFLDIRSPGLGDTAMYLCATSGRQVYQETQYFGPGTRLLVL.

This clonotype was detected a few times. This sequence joins TRBV7-9 and TRBJ2-5, with D tentatively TRBD1 or TRBD2 (5 bases each). The CDR3 has 14 residues. CDR1 is SEHNR, CDR2 FQNEAQ, per germline (reference sequence). The V and J ends lost 3 bases and 0 bases respectively, with 8 bases between them. CDR3 in amino acids: CASSFGGYQETQYF. DNA for the CDR3: TGTGCCAGCAGCTTTGGGGGATACCAAGAGACCCAGTACTTC.